The entry that follows covers one T cell receptor (beta chain) sequence. Its antigen is still unknown. This specimen comes from a study of post-analysis software for immune sequencing data. Overall study results and limits: The study found TRBV5-6, TRBV5-1 and TRBV20-1 among about five TRBV segments more frequent in patients than controls. Versus controls, multiple sclerosis patients showed significantly lower diversity (normalized Chao1).

Trimming at V came to 6 bases and at J to 11 bases, leaving 14 bases not matched to a gene. The CDR3 loop spans 14 amino acids. Prepared libraries of TCR beta cDNA carried unique molecular identifiers. Via MiXCR, TCRdb re-called the PCR reads, giving one row per CDR3 protein. Of about 460,000 distinct CDR3 sequences listed, roughly 46% are singletons. This clonotype was obtained from a girl between 5 and 17 years old with multiple sclerosis. Material for sequencing was blood. V is TRBV12-3 or TRBV12-4 and J is TRBJ2-5; 8 bases map to TRBD1. The DNA of the CDR3 is TGTGCCAGCAGACGGGACAGGCCCTTTGGGGAGCAGTACTTC. It translates to CASRRDRPFGEQYF.